Below are 10 T cell receptor beta chains sequenced from a single sample in a study of a mutant IDH1 vaccine in newly diagnosed glioma. Generated by immunoSEQ multiplex PCR, the TCRdb table keeps only in-frame clones and is missing some. This table has roughly 74,000 clones, approximately 85% appearing once. No antigen has been assigned to these receptors. Noted time point: week 23, last vaccination. The content of each vaccine dose was 300 ug of mutant IDH1 20-mer peptide, and topical imiquimod accompanied it. The source material was PBMCs, sampled from a glioma patient whose treatment included an IDH1 peptide vaccine. The receptors here all came from a woman aged 50 to 60 with glioma.

This clone was counted a few times. The chain uses TRBV11-1 and TRBJ1-5, with D tentatively TRBD1 (6 bases). This CDR3 comprises 15 residues. With 1 base removed from V and 5 bases from J, the gap between germline ends came to 12 bases. CDR1 SGHAT and CDR2 FQDESV come from the germline V gene (reference sequence). CDR3 sequence: CASSLGRGRDQPQHF. As DNA, the CDR3 is TGTGCCAGCAGCTTAGGCAGGGGTCGGGATCAGCCCCAGCATTTT.

The V gene is TRBV28, the J gene TRBJ2-1, with D possibly TRBD2 on 5 matching bases. V lost 1 base and J lost 2, with 9 bases in between. CDR1 and CDR2 from the germline V gene are MDHEN and SYDVKM. The CDR3 covers 15 residues. CDR3 amino acids: CASSLSLGPYNEQFF. The CDR3 DNA reads as TGTGCCAGCAGTTTATCACTAGGACCCTACAATGAGCAGTTCTTC.

This clone has just one count. The chain is built from TRBV6-5 and TRBJ2-2, with 11 bases identical to TRBD2. Trimming cost V 1 base and J 7 bases; bases outside gene matches: 5. The germline gives CDR1 MNHEY, CDR2 SVGAGI. The CDR3 totals 16 residues. The CDR3 sequence is CASSYLAGGPVGELFF. CDR3 DNA sequence: TGTGCCAGCAGTTACTTAGCGGGAGGGCCGGTCGGGGAGCTGTTTTTT.

The CDR3 nucleotides are TGTGCCAGCAGCCCCCGGTGGGCGAACACCGGGGAGCTGTTTTTT. Translation: CASSPRWANTGELFF. The rearrangement joins TRBV9 to TRBJ2-2, with D unclear. Per the germline V gene, CDR1 is SGDLS and CDR2 is YYNGEE. The V end lost 4 bases, the J end lost 0 bases, and 10 bases lay between the germline ends. This CDR3 spans 15 amino acids.

This clone was recorded many times. At the DNA level, this CDR3 is encoded by other sequences in the same sample as well. The chain combines TRBV27 with TRBJ1-1; D unresolved. V lost 3 bases, J lost 6 bases, and 11 bases lay in between. This CDR3 is built from 13 residues. Germline loops: CDR1 MNHEY, CDR2 SMNVEV (reference sequence). Written as DNA, the CDR3 is TGTGCCAGCAGTTTTGGATTAGCGGCTGAAGCTTTCTTT. Translating gives CASSFGLAAEAFF.

Concerning this clone: The germline gene is not matched at one end of the junction; a read error may be the cause. This chain joins TRBV5-1 and TRBJ2-5; 7 bases line up with TRBD2. Germline V lookup: CDR1 SGHRS, CDR2 YFSETQ. The CDR3 covers 16 residues. CDR3 amino acids: CARSPGTGDGGETQYF. The DNA for the CDR3 is TGCGCCCGCAGCCCTGGGACCGGGGACGGGGGGGAGACCCAGTACTTC.

This chain uses TRBV6-6 with TRBJ1-5; 8 nucleotides align to TRBD1. Germline CDR1 is MNHNY and CDR2 is SVGAGI (reference sequence). The CDR3 length is 15 residues. V was clipped by 4 bases and J by 1 base; unmatched bases: 3. CDR3 DNA: TGTGCCAGCAGTTCGGACAGGGCGAGCAATCAGCCCCAGCATTTT. It yields the protein CASSSDRASNQPQHF.

The chain combines TRBV2 with TRBJ1-2; no firm D call. The CDR3 extends over 13 amino acids. The V gene lost 2 bases and the J gene lost 8 bases, with 12 bases spanning the gap. CDR1 SNHLY and CDR2 FYNNEI come from the germline V gene. In DNA form, the CDR3 reads TGTGCCAGCAGTGAACAGCCTAGCACCGGCTACACCTTC. This gives the protein CASSEQPSTGYTF.

This clone appeared a few times. The V and J genes are TRBV28 and TRBJ1-5, with D perhaps TRBD1 (6 bases). Between the trimmed V and J ends, which lost 6 bases and 0 bases, there was a span of 12 bases. The CDR3 has 15 residues. Germline CDR1 is MDHEN and CDR2 is SYDVKM. CDR3 sequence (DNA): TGTGCCAGCAGGCAACAGGGCTATAGCAATCAGCCCCAGCATTTT. Protein: CASRQQGYSNQPQHF.

The chain carries TRBV5-3 and TRBJ2-1; D unclear. TRBV5-3 is annotated as an ORF whose role is uncertain. V dropped 4 bases and J dropped 8 bases, with 10 bases sitting between them. This CDR3 has 12 residues. CDR3 in DNA: TGTGCCAGAAGCACCCCCGCTGATGAGCAGTTCTTC. This translates into CARSTPADEQFF.